The sequence of this TCR beta chain was determined in a study of cytomegalovirus exposure and HLA in healthy donors. The trim removed 2 bases at V and 5 bases at J, leaving 13 bases unmatched. Germline CDR1 reads SEHNR; CDR2 reads FQNEAQ (reference sequence). The CDR3 contains 17 residues. Primers for the PCR totalled 60 Vbeta and 13 Jbeta. Produced via immunoSEQ multiplex PCR; TCRdb's table is partial and in-frame only. Of fewer than 200,000 clones in the sample, 81% were seen once. This receptor was taken from a woman between 18 and 30 years old in good health and CMV-seronegative. Source material: PBMCs. This sequence joins TRBV7-9 and TRBJ2-5; 8 bases are a match to TRBD1. The CDR3 spells CASSLYPRGPKRETQYF. The CDR3 bases are TGTGCCAGCAGCTTATACCCCAGGGGGCCAAAGAGGGAGACCCAGTACTTC.